This TCR beta chain was sequenced in a study of blood T cell repertoires in COVID-19 (dated by TCRdb to the early 2020s). In terms of the full investigation: The collaborator samples originated in the United States, Italy and Spain and spanned the acute and convalescent phases of COVID-19. The prospective study material was composed of cDNA or gDNA derived from T cells, B-cell-depleted T cells, or PBMCs. Subjects who had been exposed to COVID-19, were actively infected with it, or had recovered from it provided the deeply sampled blood TCRbeta repertoires that made up the dataset. A freely available public database, intended as a resource for researchers studying the immune response to SARS-CoV-2, is where the repertoires were released. The samples were drawn from two sources: the first 160 participants of the ongoing ImmuneRACE study, and over 1,000 subjects contributed by 6 global collaborators. Sample metadata almost always included a de-identified subject ID, COVID-19 status, age in years and sex. HLA class I and class II types, where available, came from metadata supplied by the sample provider rather than from assay-based typing.

The immunoSEQ Assay, a bias-controlled multiplex PCR, was used to amplify TCRbeta CDR3 regions from genomic DNA. In the source study's methods: The number of nucleated cells in each sample was estimated from the amplification of reference gene primers within the assay. Sequence reads were collapsed and filtered to measure the absolute abundance of every unique TCRbeta CDR3 rearrangement. Productive Simpson clonality was computed per sample as the square root of Simpson's diversity index over productive rearrangements. The table was pulled from immuneACCESS by TCRdb, which kept in-frame rearrangements only. Such tables lose some clones; where checked, under half of the loss comes from unresolved V genes, and the rest has no known cause. V and J calls and clone size are copied from that table; D and trimming were computed from the DNA. This sample is represented by around 110,000 clones; roughly 84% of them were singletons. The ten largest clones take up 3.9% of the sample.

Beyond this particular receptor, the publication reports: The quantity of clinical and demographic metadata differed by source and by participant and was supplied without curation.

Participants in the prospective study were enrolled through a virtual design, were aged roughly 18 to 100 years, and lived in about 25 United States geographic areas. Cohort assignment in the prospective study relied on participant-reported clinical history from a screening survey and a study questionnaire. For ImmuneRACE Cohort 3, a participant was defined as recovered based on two consecutive negative NP/OP PCR tests, clearance by a healthcare professional, or resolution of symptoms. In the prospective study, whole blood, serum and a nasopharyngeal or oropharyngeal swab were collected from each participant by mobile phlebotomists. Additional blood draws and questionnaires over an approximately two-month period could optionally be provided by prospective study participants. Blood samples from the prospective study were shipped frozen or at room temperature prior to DNA extraction. About this clone itself: No cognate antigen has been identified for it. No base-level quality is on record; no much larger clone is a single base apart.

Relative to germline, V is 1 base shorter and J is 4 bases shorter, with 7 bases between their ends. From a lookup of the germline V gene, CDR1 and CDR2 are SGHTA and FQGNSA. From its cysteine to its phenylalanine, the CDR3 spans 13 amino acids. Only CDR3 DNA remains: 39 bases, in frame from the first base. Sequencing was performed on PBMCs or T cells enriched from blood (not recorded which). Recombination linked TRBV7-2 to TRBJ1-1, with the D gene not confidently named. This receptor was taken from a woman aged 25 to 39 who had recovered from COVID-19. The nucleotides read TGTGCCAGCAGCTTAGTCCGGGGCACTGAAGCTTTCTTT. Translated, it gives CASSLVRGTEAFF.